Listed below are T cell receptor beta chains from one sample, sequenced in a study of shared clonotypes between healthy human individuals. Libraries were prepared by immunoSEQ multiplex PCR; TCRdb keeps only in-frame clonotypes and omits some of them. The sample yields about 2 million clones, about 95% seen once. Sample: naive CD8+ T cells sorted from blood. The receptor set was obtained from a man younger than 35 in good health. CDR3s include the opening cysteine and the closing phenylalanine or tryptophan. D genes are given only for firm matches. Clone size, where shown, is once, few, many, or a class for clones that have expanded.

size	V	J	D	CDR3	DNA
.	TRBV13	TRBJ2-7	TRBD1	CASSLGGQGYEQYF	TGTGCCAGCAGCTTAGGTGGACAGGGCTACGAGCAGTACTTC
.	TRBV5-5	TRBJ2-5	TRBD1	CASSRAGTGARYQETQYF	TGTGCCAGCAGCCGGGCTGGAACAGGGGCCAGGTACCAAGAGACCCAGTACTTC
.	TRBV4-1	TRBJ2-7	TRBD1	CASSQQGGARYEQYF	TGCGCCAGCAGCCAACAAGGGGGCGCGAGGTACGAGCAGTACTTC
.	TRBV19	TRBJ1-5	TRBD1	CASSMGQGADSSNQPQHF	TGTGCCAGTAGTATGGGACAGGGGGCAGATTCGAGCAATCAGCCCCAGCATTTT
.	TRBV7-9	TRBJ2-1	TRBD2	CASNSEREVNEQFF	TGTGCCAGCAACTCCGAGCGGGAGGTCAATGAGCAGTTCTTC
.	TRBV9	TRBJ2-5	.	CASSVGAGDMLVETQYF	TGTGCCAGCAGCGTAGGTGCGGGTGATATGTTGGTGGAGACCCAGTACTTC
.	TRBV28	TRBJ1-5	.	CASSLVVYQPQHF	TGTGCCAGCAGTTTGGTGGTATATCAGCCCCAGCATTTT
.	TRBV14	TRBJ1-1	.	CARPNIPGRTEAFF	TGTGCCAGGCCAAACATCCCAGGGCGCACTGAAGCTTTCTTT
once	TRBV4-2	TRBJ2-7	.	CASSHSYAYEQYF	TGTGCCAGCAGCCACTCCTACGCTTACGAGCAGTACTTC
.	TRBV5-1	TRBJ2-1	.	CASSLAGGPFNEQFF	TGCGCCAGCAGCTTGGCCGGGGGGCCTTTCAATGAGCAGTTCTTC
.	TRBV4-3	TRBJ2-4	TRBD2	CASSPSRLAGAELAKNIQYF	TGCGCCAGCAGCCCCAGCCGACTAGCGGGAGCTGAACTAGCCAAAAACATTCAGTACTTC
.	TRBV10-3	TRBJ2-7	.	CAISESGVYEQYF	TGTGCCATCAGTGAATCGGGGGTATACGAGCAGTACTTC
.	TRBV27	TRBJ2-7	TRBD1	CASSLVGTGGYEQYF	TGTGCCAGCAGTTTAGTGGGGACAGGTGGCTACGAGCAGTACTTC
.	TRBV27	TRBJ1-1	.	CASSLSAGEAFF	TGTGCCAGCAGTTTATCCGCAGGGGAAGCTTTCTTT
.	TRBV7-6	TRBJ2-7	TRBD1	CASSWYTLDRSYEQYF	TGTGCCAGCAGCTGGTATACCTTGGACAGGTCCTACGAGCAGTACTTC
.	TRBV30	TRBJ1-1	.	CAWSRIPETEAFF	TGTGCCTGGAGTCGGATTCCTGAAACTGAAGCTTTCTTT
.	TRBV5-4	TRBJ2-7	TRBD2	CASSLRGEHEQYF	TGTGCCAGCAGCTTGCGGGGGGAACACGAGCAGTACTTC
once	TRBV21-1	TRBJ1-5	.	CASSKSPGTHSSNQPQHF	TGTGCCAGCAGCAAATCCCCCGGGACACACTCTTCTAATCAGCCCCAGCATTTT
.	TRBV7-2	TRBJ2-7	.	CASSLVSASYEQYF	TGTGCCAGCAGCTTAGTTTCCGCCTCCTACGAGCAGTACTTC
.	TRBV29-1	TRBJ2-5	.	CSVDSPGGSETQYF	TGCAGCGTTGATTCGCCAGGAGGATCTGAGACCCAGTACTTC
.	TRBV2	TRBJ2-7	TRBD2	CASSPGTSGPYEQYF	TGTGCCAGCAGTCCGGGCACTAGCGGGCCCTACGAGCAGTACTTC
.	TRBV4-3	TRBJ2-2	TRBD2	CASSRLAGLINTGELFF	TGCGCCAGCAGCAGGCTAGCGGGACTTATTAACACCGGGGAGCTGTTTTTT
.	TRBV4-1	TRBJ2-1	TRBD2	CASSLLTSGAYNEQFF	TGCGCCAGCAGCCTTTTGACTAGCGGGGCTTACAATGAGCAGTTCTTC
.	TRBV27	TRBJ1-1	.	CASSLQRMNTEAFF	TGTGCCAGCAGTTTACAACGCATGAACACTGAAGCTTTCTTT
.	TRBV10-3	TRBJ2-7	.	CAISESQLTNSYEQYF	TGTGCCATCAGTGAGTCCCAACTGACTAACTCCTACGAGCAGTACTTC
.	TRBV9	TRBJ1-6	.	CASSEGSYNSPLHF	TGTGCCAGCAGCGAGGGGTCCTATAATTCACCCCTCCACTTT
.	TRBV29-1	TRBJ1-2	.	CSPAAGEGYGYTF	TGCAGCCCCGCAGCAGGGGAGGGCTATGGCTACACCTTC
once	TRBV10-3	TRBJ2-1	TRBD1	CAISEEQGTLDEQFF	TGTGCCATCAGTGAGGAACAGGGGACCCTTGATGAGCAGTTCTTC
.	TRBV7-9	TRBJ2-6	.	CASSLPVFSGANVLTF	TGTGCCAGCAGCTTGCCTGTGTTTTCTGGGGCCAACGTCCTGACTTTC
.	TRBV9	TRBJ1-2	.	CASSVGSSSGYTF	TGTGCCAGCAGCGTAGGTTCAAGCTCCGGCTACACCTTC
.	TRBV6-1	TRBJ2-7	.	CASSDGTAVSYEQYF	TGTGCCAGCAGTGACGGGACGGCCGTCTCCTACGAGCAGTACTTC
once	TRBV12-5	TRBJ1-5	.	CASGVHVRTSNQPQHF	TGTGCTAGTGGCGTCCACGTCCGAACTAGCAATCAGCCCCAGCATTTT
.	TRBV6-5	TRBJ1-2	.	CASSYRQTSNYGYTF	TGTGCCAGCAGTTACCGACAGACTTCTAACTATGGCTACACCTTC
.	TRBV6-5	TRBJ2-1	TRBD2	CASSRTSGPYNEQFF	TGTGCCAGCAGTCGGACTAGCGGGCCCTACAATGAGCAGTTCTTC
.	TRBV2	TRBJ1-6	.	CASSEAYVLNNSPLHF	TGTGCCAGCAGTGAAGCGTACGTGCTAAACAATTCACCCCTCCACTTT